This is a list of T cell receptor beta chains from one sample in a study of T-cell memory formation after mild COVID-19. TCRdb reprocessed the 5' RACE reads via MiXCR and lists one record per CDR3 protein. Here the sample spans under 300,000 distinct CDR3 sequences, approximately 8.4% being singletons. Sequencing was performed on PBMCs or a T cell subset sorted from them (not recorded which). These receptors were collected from a young man who had mild COVID-19 (a few samples of this study predate the infection). Cell type and time point are not known. CDR3s include the opening cysteine and the closing phenylalanine or tryptophan. Fields, in order: J gene, V gene, clone size, D gene, CDR3 DNA, CDR3 protein. A D gene is named only where the DNA matches it firmly. The size field is filled for only some rows; it gives once, few, many or a size class.

TRBJ1-2,TRBV6-2/TRBV6-3,.,.,TGTGCCAGCAGCTACCCTCCAGGGGCGAACTATGGCTACACCTTC,CASSYPPGANYGYTF
TRBJ2-3,TRBV11-3,few,.,TGTGCCAGCAGCTTGGACACCCACACAGATACGCAGTATTTT,CASSLDTHTDTQYF
TRBJ2-5,TRBV20-1,many,.,TGCAGTGCTAGAGATTGGTCGGAGACCCAGTACTTC,CSARDWSETQYF
TRBJ2-3,TRBV7-9,.,.,TGTGCCAGCAGCTTAGTGGGGCGTAGCACAGATACGCAGTATTTT,CASSLVGRSTDTQYF
TRBJ1-5,TRBV5-5,many,.,TGTGCCAGCAGCGGGCCAGGGACGGAACAGCCCCAGCATTTT,CASSGPGTEQPQHF
TRBJ2-5,TRBV20-1,.,.,TGCAGTGCTAGAGATCGATTGGCAAAAGAGACCCAGTACTTC,CSARDRLAKETQYF
TRBJ1-3,TRBV29-1,.,TRBD1,TGCAGCGCCCGGGACAGCTCTGGAAACACCATATATTTT,CSARDSSGNTIYF
TRBJ2-2,TRBV28,.,.,TGTGCCAGCAGTTCTCCGGACTGGGCCACCGGGGAGCTGTTTTTT,CASSSPDWATGELFF
TRBJ1-3,TRBV20-1,.,TRBD1,TGCAGTGCTCTTGGGACAGCTGGAAACACCATATATTTT,CSALGTAGNTIYF
TRBJ2-7,TRBV6-5,many,.,TGTGCCAGCAGTTACTTTAGCGGCTACGAGCAGTACTTC,CASSYFSGYEQYF
TRBJ2-1,TRBV7-8,.,.,TGTGCCAGCAGCCTCCGAGGGGAGAGCAATGAGCAGTTCTTC,CASSLRGESNEQFF
TRBJ2-7,TRBV6-5,many,TRBD1,TGTGCCAGCAGCCCGCTGGGACAGGGGAGCTCCTACGAGCAGTACTTC,CASSPLGQGSSYEQYF
TRBJ2-7,TRBV4-1,.,.,TGCGCCAGCAGCCAAGATCCAGGGACGACTTACGAGCAGTACTTC,CASSQDPGTTYEQYF
TRBJ1-2,TRBV18,few,.,TGTGCCAGCTCACCACCATGGGCTGGCTACACCTTC,CASSPPWAGYTF
TRBJ1-2,TRBV5-5,.,.,TGTGCCAGCAGCTTGGCCGGGGTAGATGGCTACACCTTC,CASSLAGVDGYTF
TRBJ2-7,TRBV7-2,many,TRBD1,TGTGCCAGCAGCTGGGGGGGACAGGGGGGATACGAGCAGTACTTC,CASSWGGQGGYEQYF
TRBJ1-3,TRBV12-3/TRBV12-4,few,.,TGTGCCAGCAGTGGTGGAAACACCATATATTTT,CASSGGNTIYF
TRBJ2-5,TRBV29-1,few,.,TGCAGCGTTGCTACTACACCCCGGAAAGAGACCCAGTACTTC,CSVATTPRKETQYF
TRBJ2-1,TRBV20-1,few,TRBD2,TGCAGTGCTAGCCCTAGCGGGGAGCAGTTCTTC,CSASPSGEQFF
TRBJ2-1,TRBV7-6,few,.,TGTGCCAGCAGCTTAGCGCTAGGTCCATCCGATGAGCAGTTCTTC,CASSLALGPSDEQFF
TRBJ2-1,TRBV19,.,TRBD2,TGTGCCACTGGGATAACTAGCGTCGGTGAGCAGTTCTTC,CATGITSVGEQFF
TRBJ1-4,TRBV7-9,.,TRBD1,TGTGCCAGCAGCCGCAGGGGGCGGACTAATGAAAAACTGTTTTTT,CASSRRGRTNEKLFF
TRBJ1-5,TRBV5-5,few,.,TGTGCCAGCAGCGCGTATGGCAATCAGCCCCAGCATTTT,CASSAYGNQPQHF
TRBJ2-3,TRBV5-6,many,.,TGTGCCAGCAGCACCCGGTCGGTGACAGATACGCAGTATTTT,CASSTRSVTDTQYF
TRBJ2-3,TRBV4-3,.,.,TGCGCCACCTCTCCGGGGTTCACAGATACGCAGTATTTT,CATSPGFTDTQYF
TRBJ1-3,TRBV7-2,.,TRBD1,TGTGCCAGCAGCTTATACAGGGGATCTGGAAACACCATATATTTT,CASSLYRGSGNTIYF
TRBJ2-2,TRBV6-4,.,.,TGTGCCAGCAGTGACTCGGACACCGGGGAGCTGTTTTTT,CASSDSDTGELFF
TRBJ2-1,TRBV24-1,few,TRBD1,TGTGCCACCAGTGACCCGGGGACAGGGATGAATGAGCAGTTCTTC,CATSDPGTGMNEQFF
TRBJ1-2,TRBV29-1,.,TRBD1,TGCAGCGTTGATGGGACAGGTACTATCGGCTACACCTTC,CSVDGTGTIGYTF
TRBJ1-4,TRBV4-1,.,.,TGCGCCAGCAGCCTTTCGGGGACACCCAATGAAAAACTGTTTTTT,CASSLSGTPNEKLFF
TRBJ1-4,TRBV3-1,few,.,TGTGCCAGCAGCCACGGGGGCCCAACTAATGAAAAACTGTTTTTT,CASSHGGPTNEKLFF
TRBJ2-3,TRBV5-1,many,TRBD2,TGCGCCAGCAGCTTGGACGCCGGGGGGACAGATACGCAGTATTTT,CASSLDAGGTDTQYF
TRBJ2-5,TRBV7-7,few,.,TGTGCTAGCAGCGCTGGGGGCCGGGGGGTCCTCGGGGAGACCCAGTACTTC,CASSAGGRGVLGETQYF
TRBJ1-1,TRBV6-5,.,TRBD1,TGTGCCAGCAGTCTCAGTCGGACAGGGGCCACTGAAGCTTTCTTT,CASSLSRTGATEAFF